The rows below give T cell receptor beta chains drawn from one sample of a study of T cells after yellow fever vaccination. TCRdb re-called the 5' RACE reads with MiXCR, one entry per CDR3 protein. The repertoire holds hundreds of thousands of distinct CDR3 sequences, roughly 8.6% seen once, with 15% to 20% in the top ten. The sequences come from PBMCs, collected roughly 45 days after the first yellow fever vaccination. All receptors derive from a man aged 18 to 29 who received the YFV17D yellow fever vaccine. Both conserved end residues are part of each CDR3. Each record gives: clone size, J gene, V gene, D gene, CDR3 DNA, CDR3 protein. A D gene is named only where the DNA matches it firmly. For some rows the clone size is stated as once, few or many, or as a class when expanded; others skip it.

NA,TRBJ2-3,TRBV5-4,TRBD2,TGTGCCAGCAGCTCCTCTCATAGCGGGGGGGATACGCAGTATTTT,CASSSSHSGGDTQYF
few,TRBJ1-1,TRBV27,NA,TGTGCCAGCAGTTTATGGAACCCCTTCCAAGCTTTCTTT,CASSLWNPFQAFF
many,TRBJ2-1,TRBV7-9,TRBD1,TGTGCCAGCAGTAGAGACAGGGGCTCCTACAATGAGCAGTTCTTC,CASSRDRGSYNEQFF
NA,TRBJ2-5,TRBV6-5,TRBD2,TGTGCCAGCAGTTACTGGGCTAGCGGGGGGGCACTCCAAGAGACCCAGTACTTC,CASSYWASGGALQETQYF
NA,TRBJ2-2,TRBV6-5,NA,TGTGCCAGCAGTTATCTACAGGGTCTCAGGAACACCGGGGAGCTGTTTTTT,CASSYLQGLRNTGELFF
NA,TRBJ2-7,TRBV5-1,NA,TGCGCCAGCAGCTTGGGGACCGCGTCCGAGCAGTACTTC,CASSLGTASEQYF
few,TRBJ1-2,TRBV20-1,NA,TGCAGTGCTCCCCTGGGACGGAACTATGGCTACACCTTC,CSAPLGRNYGYTF
NA,TRBJ1-1,TRBV3-1,NA,TGTGCCAGCAGTCCCATTGTGACAGCCTTGAACACTGAAGCTTTCTTT,CASSPIVTALNTEAFF
few,TRBJ2-3,TRBV20-1,NA,TGCAGTGCTAGAGAAACCCGGGACGGGACAGATACGCAGTATTTT,CSARETRDGTDTQYF
NA,TRBJ2-3,TRBV11-2,TRBD2,TGTGCCAGCAGCTTAGGGTTAGCGGGGGACTACACAGATACGCAGTATTTT,CASSLGLAGDYTDTQYF
few,TRBJ2-2,TRBV3-1,NA,TGTGCCACCCAGCGGGTCGGGGAGCTGTTTTTT,CATQRVGELFF
NA,TRBJ2-1,TRBV15,TRBD1,TGTGCCACCAGCATACAGGGGGCTTGGGAGCAGTTCTTC,CATSIQGAWEQFF
NA,TRBJ2-1,TRBV6-6,NA,TGTGCCAGCACGGTTCGTCCGGGCAATGAGCAGTTCTTC,CASTVRPGNEQFF
few,TRBJ1-2,TRBV7-2,TRBD1,TGTGCCAGCAGCGAAGACAGGGGATTTGGCTACACCTTC,CASSEDRGFGYTF
few,TRBJ1-1,TRBV6-4,NA,TGTGCCAGCAGGGACTTCAGCCGTGGGGGGACCCACACTGAAGCTTTCTTT,CASRDFSRGGTHTEAFF
few,TRBJ2-3,TRBV5-1,TRBD2,TGCGCCAGCAGCTTGTGGGGGACTAGCGGGGCGGATACGCAGTATTTT,CASSLWGTSGADTQYF
few,TRBJ2-3,TRBV12-3/TRBV12-4,NA,TGTGCCAGCAGTTTAGCGGGGAAAGGGCCGCTCACAGATACGCAGTATTTT,CASSLAGKGPLTDTQYF
many,TRBJ2-3,TRBV12-3/TRBV12-4,NA,TGTGCCAGCAGGAGGGGGGATACGCAGTATTTT,CASRRGDTQYF
NA,TRBJ1-1,TRBV28,TRBD1,TGTGCCAGCAGCACGACAGGGGGAGCTTTCTTT,CASSTTGGAFF
NA,TRBJ1-2,TRBV11-2,NA,TGTGCCAGCAGCTCACTACAGGGTGCCTATGGCTACACCTTC,CASSSLQGAYGYTF
NA,TRBJ1-2,TRBV20-1,NA,TGCAGTGCGGGAAGGACAGCCAACAACTATGGCTACACCTTC,CSAGRTANNYGYTF
NA,TRBJ2-2,TRBV6-5,NA,TGTGCCAGCAGTTACCGGGGGCGGGTGGCCGGGGAGCTGTTTTTT,CASSYRGRVAGELFF
many,TRBJ2-1,TRBV7-9,NA,TGTGCCAGCAGCCAGGGAGTGGGGCTTAGTGAGCAGTTCTTC,CASSQGVGLSEQFF
many,TRBJ2-3,TRBV6-1,TRBD1,TGTGCCAGCAGGCCGGGACAGGGCCACACAGATACGCAGTATTTT,CASRPGQGHTDTQYF
NA,TRBJ2-3,TRBV7-2,TRBD2,TGTGCCAGCAGCATGACTAGCGGGGGCTTCACAGATACGCAGTATTTT,CASSMTSGGFTDTQYF
NA,TRBJ2-5,TRBV5-5,NA,TGTGCCAGCAGCTTCAGCGGAATCCAAGAGACCCAGTACTTC,CASSFSGIQETQYF
NA,TRBJ2-1,TRBV5-5,NA,TGTGCCAGCAGTCTTCTGGGGGGAGGCTACAATGAGCAGTTCTTC,CASSLLGGGYNEQFF
few,TRBJ1-3,TRBV7-2,NA,TGTGCCAGCAGCTTCGGGGGGCGGCTAAATAGAAACACCATATATTTT,CASSFGGRLNRNTIYF
NA,TRBJ1-1,TRBV30,NA,TGTGCCTGGAACCACGGGGCTGAAGCTTTCTTT,CAWNHGAEAFF
many,TRBJ2-2,TRBV11-2,NA,TGTGCCAGCAGATTAGACCGGGAGCTGTTTTTT,CASRLDRELFF
few,TRBJ1-2,TRBV10-2,NA,TGCGCCAGCACCCCGTGGCAGGAGGGGGGCTACACCTTC,CASTPWQEGGYTF
few,TRBJ1-4,TRBV3-1,NA,TGTGCCAGCAGCCGGCGGGACCTGGCGAGTGAAAAACTGTTTTTT,CASSRRDLASEKLFF
few,TRBJ2-5,TRBV6-2/TRBV6-3,NA,TGTGCCAGCAGCGACCCAAAAGAGACCCAGTACTTC,CASSDPKETQYF
NA,TRBJ1-1,TRBV9,NA,TGTGCCAGCAGCGTAGAGTGGCAGGGGAACACTGAAGCTTTCTTT,CASSVEWQGNTEAFF
NA,TRBJ2-3,TRBV7-2,NA,TGTGCCAGCAGCTTAGCGTCCCTGGCCTTGTCTCGGAACACAGATACGCAGTATTTT,CASSLASLALSRNTDTQYF
NA,TRBJ1-3,TRBV7-2,NA,TGTGCCAGCAGCTTTTATTTTGCAAACACCATATATTTT,CASSFYFANTIYF
NA,TRBJ1-1,TRBV11-2,TRBD1,TGTGCCAGCAGCTTAGTAGGCGGGACAGGAGGGACTGAAGCTTTCTTT,CASSLVGGTGGTEAFF
few,TRBJ2-5,TRBV20-1,NA,TGCAGTCCTACCCCCGGGGGAGAGACCCAGTACTTC,CSPTPGGETQYF
few,TRBJ2-3,TRBV5-1,TRBD2,TGCGCCAGCAGCTTGCTAGCGGGCGACCTCACAGATACGCAGTATTTT,CASSLLAGDLTDTQYF
few,TRBJ2-3,TRBV27,TRBD1,TGTGCCAGCGGCCCGGGACAGGCCACGCAGTATTTT,CASGPGQATQYF
NA,TRBJ2-5,TRBV7-2,TRBD2,TGTGCCAGCAGCTACCAAGGGACTAGCGGGGGGGCCGGGACCCAGTACTTC,CASSYQGTSGGAGTQYF
few,TRBJ2-1,TRBV19,NA,TGTGCCAGTAGTCCGCTCGAGAGCAATGAGCAGTTCTTC,CASSPLESNEQFF
many,TRBJ2-7,TRBV5-1,TRBD1,TGCGCCAGCAGCCTCCCGGGACAGGGCAACGAGCAGTACTTC,CASSLPGQGNEQYF
NA,TRBJ1-6,TRBV12-3/TRBV12-4,NA,TGTGCCAGCACCTTCTCGGGGGACTCACCCCTCCACTTT,CASTFSGDSPLHF
NA,TRBJ2-3,TRBV7-2,TRBD2,TGTGCCAGCAGCTTAGTAGGCGGGGGACTCTACACAGATACGCAGTATTTT,CASSLVGGGLYTDTQYF
NA,TRBJ2-1,TRBV11-2,TRBD1,TGTGCCAGCAGCTTTTGGAGACAGGGGGTTGGTGAGCAGTTCTTC,CASSFWRQGVGEQFF
few,TRBJ2-5,TRBV25-1,NA,TGTGCCAGCGGTCCAGGGGGGGGGGCCGCGACCCAGTACTTC,CASGPGGGAATQYF
NA,TRBJ1-5,TRBV5-1,NA,TGCGCCAGCAGCCGGGGGGGTCTTAATCAGCCCCAGCATTTT,CASSRGGLNQPQHF
few,TRBJ1-1,TRBV5-6,NA,TGTGCCAGCAGCTATGCCTGGGGGACCAACACTGAAGCTTTCTTT,CASSYAWGTNTEAFF
few,TRBJ2-5,TRBV7-9,NA,TGTGCCAGCAGCTTTGGGGGGGCTAAAGAGACCCAGTACTTC,CASSFGGAKETQYF
many,TRBJ1-5,TRBV4-1,NA,TGCGCCAGCAGCCAAACAGGAAATCAGCCCCAGCATTTT,CASSQTGNQPQHF
NA,TRBJ1-2,TRBV19,NA,TGTGCCAGTACGCAGGGTGATGGCTACACCTTC,CASTQGDGYTF
few,TRBJ1-1,TRBV6-5,NA,TGTGCCAGCAGTTATGGGGGTTTCCAGGTTTTCACTGAAGCTTTCTTT,CASSYGGFQVFTEAFF
many,TRBJ2-5,TRBV12-3/TRBV12-4,TRBD2,TGTGCCAGCACCCGGGGGGGCCGCGAGGAGACCCAGTACTTC,CASTRGGREETQYF
few,TRBJ2-1,TRBV3-1,TRBD2,TGTGCCACCAGCCCCCCTCCTAGCGGGGGTCTCTACAATGAGCAGTTCTTC,CATSPPPSGGLYNEQFF
few,TRBJ1-6,TRBV14,NA,TGTGCCAGCAGCCAACGTGGGGGCTATGCGAATAATTCACCCCTCCACTTT,CASSQRGGYANNSPLHF
few,TRBJ2-2,TRBV14,TRBD2,TGTGCCAGCAGCCAACGGACTAGATTTACCGGGGAGCTGTTTTTT,CASSQRTRFTGELFF
many,TRBJ1-4,TRBV19,NA,TGTGCCAGTAAGGAGGGGCGAAGACTGTTTTTT,CASKEGRRLFF